A single sample is the source of the 6 T cell receptor beta chains below, sequenced in a study of blood T cell repertoires in COVID-19. Sequencing used immunoSEQ multiplex PCR; TCRdb keeps in-frame clones, though not all of them. Here the sample spans hundreds of thousands of clones, just over 85% being singletons. The sequencing sample was made of PBMCs or T cells enriched from blood (not recorded which). These receptors came from a man between 18 and 29 years old who had recovered from COVID-19.

V usage is TRBV2 and J usage is TRBJ2-3; D possibly corresponds to TRBD1 (6 bases). The length of the CDR3 is 12 residues. In germline, CDR1 is SNHLY, CDR2 FYNNEI. Trimming removed 2 bases from V and 10 bases from J, with 10 bases in between. CDR3 residues: CASSELGGAQYF. The CDR3 DNA sequence: TGTGCCAGCAGTGAACTAGGGGGAGCGCAGTATTTT.

This clone has a handful of counts. The chain joins TRBV6-6 to TRBJ2-7, with 8 positions matching TRBD1. Germline CDR1 reads MNHNY; CDR2 reads SVGAGI (reference sequence). The CDR3 runs to 16 residues. V lost 2 bases and J lost 0; bases outside the gene matches: 6. CDR3 loop: CASSYPGTGGSYEQYF. The CDR3 DNA follows: TGTGCCAGCAGTTACCCCGGGACAGGAGGCTCCTACGAGCAGTACTTC.

The V and J genes are TRBV11-2 and TRBJ2-3; 7 bases map to TRBD2. This CDR3 contains 15 residues. CDR1 and CDR2 from the germline V gene are SGHAT and FQNNGV. Germline trimming cut 7 bases from V and 4 bases from J; bases unmatched to any gene: 11. The CDR3 nucleotides read TGTGCCAGCATCAGAGAGGCGGGGAGGGCAGATACGCAGTATTTT. This encodes CASIREAGRADTQYF. The whole variable domain, remainder taken from reference TRBV11-2 and TRBJ2-3, is EAGVAQSPRYKIIEKRQSVAFWCNPISGHATLYWYQQILGQGPKLLIQFQNNGVVDDSQLPKDRFSAERLKGVDSTLKIQPAKLEDSAVYLCASIREAGRADTQYFGPGTRLTVL.

The chain joins TRBV30 to TRBJ1-3; no definite D call. The CDR3 has 14 residues. Germline CDR1 and CDR2: GTSNPN and SVGIG (reference sequence). The V and J ends lost 1 base and 0 bases respectively, with 7 bases between them. The DNA for the CDR3 is TGTGCCTGGAGTGACAGCTCCTCTGGAAACACCATATATTTT. It is translated as CAWSDSSSGNTIYF.

This clone has only a few counts. The junction does not match germline at one end; this may be a read error. V is TRBV12-3 or TRBV12-4 and J is TRBJ1-3, with 8 positions matching TRBD1. This CDR3 is built from 10 residues. The CDR3 DNA reads as TGTGCCAGCAGTAGACAGGGGCTTGTTTTT. Translated, it gives CASSRQGLVF.

The chain combines TRBV11-2 with TRBJ2-7; the D is unclear. The CDR3 has 13 amino acids. Trimming cost V 5 bases and J 1 base, with 9 bases left between them. Looked up from germline, CDR1 is SGHAT and CDR2 is FQNNGV. CDR3 coding DNA: TGTGCCAGCAGCCCTAGTTCTTCCTACGAGCAGTACTTC. This gives the protein CASSPSSSYEQYF. The whole variable domain, remainder taken from reference TRBV11-2 and TRBJ2-7, is EAGVAQSPRYKIIEKRQSVAFWCNPISGHATLYWYQQILGQGPKLLIQFQNNGVVDDSQLPKDRFSAERLKGVDSTLKIQPAKLEDSAVYLCASSPSSSYEQYFGPGTRLTVT.